The present T cell receptor beta chain was sequenced within a study of cytomegalovirus exposure and HLA in healthy donors. Remarks on this clone: Its cognate antigen is unknown.

Study observations and caveats: Data from an earlier analysis indicated that most TCR beta V segments were productive either about 90% or about 30% of the time.

Germline CDR1 PRHDT, CDR2 FYEKMQ (reference sequence). V shed 2 bases and J 0 bases; nucleotides not matched to a gene: 4. The CDR3 loop spans 15 amino acids. A multiplex PCR was run with 60 Vbeta primers and 13 Jbeta primers. Generated by immunoSEQ multiplex PCR, the TCRdb table keeps only in-frame clones and is missing some. Among under 200,000 clones listed, 78% were seen once. This rearrangement joins TRBV13 to TRBJ2-7, with TRBD1 matching over 7 bases. The material sequenced was PBMCs. The clonotype was recovered from a woman aged 40 to 49 in good health and CMV-seropositive. In DNA, the CDR3 is TGTGCCAGCAGCTTATCGACAGGGCCCTCCTACGAGCAGTACTTC. It encodes CASSLSTGPSYEQYF. Full variable domain (remainder filled in from reference TRBV13 and TRBJ2-7): AAGVIQSPRHLIKEKRETATLKCYPIPRHDTVYWYQQGPGQDPQFLISFYEKMQSDKGSIPDRFSAQQFSDYHSELNMSSLELGDSALYFCASSLSTGPSYEQYFGPGTRLTVT.